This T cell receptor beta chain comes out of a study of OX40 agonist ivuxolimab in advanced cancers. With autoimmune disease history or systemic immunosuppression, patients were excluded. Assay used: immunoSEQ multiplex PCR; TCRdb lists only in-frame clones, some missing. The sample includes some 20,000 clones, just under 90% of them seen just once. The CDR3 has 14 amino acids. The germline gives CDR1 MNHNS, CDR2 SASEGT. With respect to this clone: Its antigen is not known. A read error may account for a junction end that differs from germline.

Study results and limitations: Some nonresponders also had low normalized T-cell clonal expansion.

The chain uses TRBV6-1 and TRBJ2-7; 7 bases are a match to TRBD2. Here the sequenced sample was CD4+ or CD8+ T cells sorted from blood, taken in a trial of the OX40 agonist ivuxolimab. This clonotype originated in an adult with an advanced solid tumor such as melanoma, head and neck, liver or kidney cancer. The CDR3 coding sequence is TGTGCCAGCAGTGAAGTGGGGGGGACCTACGAGCGGTACTTC. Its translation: CASSEVGGTYERYF.